The next 15 T cell receptor beta chains were all read from a single sample in a study of shared clonotypes between healthy human individuals. The protocol was immunoSEQ multiplex PCR, while the TCRdb copy is restricted to in-frame clones and leaves out a portion. The data show about 2.4 million clones, approximately 93% seen once. The specimen sequenced was naive CD4+ T cells from PBMCs. As for subset: CD45RA+ positively selected. Receptors were obtained from a man younger than 30 in good health. Some clones in this sample may be carry-over from other donors' samples.

The chain combines TRBV7-9 with TRBJ2-3; either TRBD1 or TRBD2 may fit D (5 bases each). In germline, CDR1 is SEHNR, CDR2 FQNEAQ (reference sequence). This CDR3 comprises 17 residues. Trimming took 5 bases from V and 2 from J, leaving 20 bases between them. CDR3 region: CASSTGRGGPLTDTQYF. The CDR3 bases are TGTGCCAGCAGCACAGGACGGGGCGGGCCACTCACAGATACGCAGTATTTT.

About this clone itself: Other nucleotide sequences from this sample produce the same CDR3. V is TRBV5-1 and J is TRBJ2-1; TRBD2 matches 11 bases. The length of the CDR3 is 15 residues. Germline V gives CDR1 SGHRS, CDR2 YFSETQ. With V trimmed by 0 bases and J by 6 bases, 2 bases remained unmatched. CDR3 nucleotides: TGCGCCAGCAGCTTGGATAGCGGGAGGGCCAATGAGCAGTTCTTC. Amino acids: CASSLDSGRANEQFF.

V gene TRBV30 combines with J gene TRBJ2-5; 7 bases line up with TRBD2. The CDR3 is made up of 15 amino acids. The germline V gene encodes CDR1 GTSNPN and CDR2 SVGIG (reference sequence). Unmatched junction bases numbered 9, after V lost 0 bases and J lost 5 bases. The CDR3 nucleotides are TGTGCCTGGAGTGTAGGGCTAGCGGCAGTTGAGACCCAGTACTTC. Encoded protein: CAWSVGLAAVETQYF.

In this sample, this clone turned up once. Other DNA sequences from this sample encode an identical CDR3 as well. V and J are TRBV5-4 and TRBJ1-3, with D maybe TRBD1 (5 bases). The CDR3 contains 15 residues. CDR1 and CDR2 from the germline V gene are SGHNT and YYREEE (reference sequence). The germline V and J ends were trimmed by 4 bases and 0 bases, with 11 bases remaining between them. CDR3 nucleotide sequence: TGTGCCAGCAGCCCCCCCGGGGCCTCTGGAAACACCATATATTTT. The encoded protein is CASSPPGASGNTIYF.

The chain combines TRBV27 with TRBJ1-6; possible D gene TRBD1, 5 bases. Germline V lookup: CDR1 MNHEY, CDR2 SMNVEV (reference sequence). V gave up 0 bases and J gave up 9 bases, with 15 bases separating them. The CDR3 length is 16 residues. In DNA form, the CDR3 reads TGTGCCAGCAGTTTATCGGGGACTCCCCGGGGTTCACCCCTCCACTTT. Its translation: CASSLSGTPRGSPLHF.

This chain links TRBV9 with TRBJ2-1; D might be TRBD1 (6 bases). Germline V CDR1 and CDR2: SGDLS, YYNGEE. Trimming left V 0 bases short and J 6 bases short, with 16 bases between. The CDR3 runs to 16 residues. In DNA, the CDR3 is TGTGCCAGCAGCGTAGTAGGCGAGGGGGTCTCCAATGAGCAGTTCTTC. Residues: CASSVVGEGVSNEQFF.

The CDR3 loop is CASGGSSVYNEQFF. DNA of the CDR3: TGTGCCAGCGGTGGCTCTAGCGTATACAATGAGCAGTTCTTC. The chain is built from TRBV2 and TRBJ2-1, with D possibly being TRBD2 (6 bases). The CDR3 runs 14 residues. Between the trimmed V and J ends, which lost 8 bases and 4 bases, there was a span of 15 bases. Germline values: CDR1 SNHLY, CDR2 FYNNEI.

The gene calls are TRBV28 and TRBJ1-5; 11 nucleotides agree with TRBD1. Germline lookup yields CDR1 MDHEN and CDR2 SYDVKM. The CDR3 totals 16 residues. Germline trimming cut 2 bases from V and 3 bases from J; bases unmatched to any gene: 3. In DNA, the CDR3 is TGTGCCAGCAGTTTAGGACAGGGGGCTCTCAATCAGCCCCAGCATTTT. Translated, it gives CASSLGQGALNQPQHF.

This rearrangement joins TRBV6-5 to TRBJ1-2; 7 bases align to TRBD1. The CDR3 runs to 14 residues. Looked up from germline, CDR1 is MNHEY and CDR2 is SVGAGI. The J segment lost 3 bases and the V segment lost 6 bases, leaving 7 bases of the junction unmatched. The CDR3: CASRANRGYYGYTF. The CDR3 nucleotides are TGTGCCAGCAGAGCAAACAGGGGCTACTATGGCTACACCTTC.

Worth noting for this clone: Other DNA variants within this sample encode the same CDR3. The chain combines TRBV7-9 with TRBJ1-2, with D maybe TRBD1 (6 bases). The V end was cut by 5 bases, the J end by 2 bases, with 9 bases between. Germline loops: CDR1 SEHNR, CDR2 FQNEAQ (reference sequence). The CDR3 consists of 13 residues. Written as DNA, the CDR3 is TGTGCCAGCAGCCCCGACAGGAACTATGGCTACACCTTC. Protein sequence: CASSPDRNYGYTF.

The chain recombines TRBV7-9 with TRBJ1-2, with TRBD1 identical over 9 bases. CDR1 and CDR2 from the germline V gene are SEHNR and FQNEAQ (reference sequence). The V gene end was trimmed by 5 bases and the J gene end by 2 bases; junction bases not matched to a gene: 6. This CDR3 is 15 amino acids long. The CDR3 reads CASSNQDRGNYGYTF. The CDR3 DNA reads TGTGCCAGCAGCAATCAAGACAGGGGGAACTATGGCTACACCTTC.

V and J are TRBV29-1 and TRBJ2-7, with D perhaps being TRBD1 or TRBD2 (7 bases each). The V gene's germline CDR1 is SQVTM and CDR2 ANQGSEA. V lost 6 bases and J 6 bases, leaving 21 bases between the germline ends. The CDR3 spans 14 residues. The CDR3 region has the DNA TGCAGCGTGGGGGGGAGACAGGGTGGACCCGAGCAGTACTTC. This codes for CSVGGRQGGPEQYF.

On this clone: The sample has other DNA sequences that encode this CDR3 too. V usage is TRBV9 and J usage is TRBJ2-7; 11 positions agree with TRBD2. This CDR3 has 15 amino acids. V lost 3 bases and J lost 0; bases outside the gene matches: 2. Looked up from germline, CDR1 is SGDLS and CDR2 is YYNGEE. CDR3 sequence: CASSAGLAGSYEQYF. The CDR3 region has the DNA TGTGCCAGCAGCGCCGGACTAGCGGGCTCCTACGAGCAGTACTTC.

With regard to this clone: Different DNA sequences within this sample yield the same CDR3. The chain is built from TRBV5-1 and TRBJ2-5, with 9 bases aligning to TRBD2. Germline V gene sequence: CDR1 SGHRS, CDR2 YFSETQ. This CDR3 has 15 amino acids. The ends lost 0 bases at V and 5 bases at J; junction bases unmatched: 5. As DNA, the CDR3 is TGCGCCAGCAGCTTGGCTGGGACTAGCCAGGAGACCCAGTACTTC. Translated, it gives CASSLAGTSQETQYF.

The rearrangement uses TRBV4-1 and TRBJ1-2, with unresolved D. CDR3 length equals 17 residues. Deletions cut 0 bases from V and 1 base from J, with 15 bases between. Per germline, CDR1 MGHRA and CDR2 YSYEKL. Here the CDR3 reads CASSQELRPAYNYGYTF. The CDR3 region has the DNA TGCGCCAGCAGCCAAGAACTTCGGCCGGCCTATAACTATGGCTACACCTTC.